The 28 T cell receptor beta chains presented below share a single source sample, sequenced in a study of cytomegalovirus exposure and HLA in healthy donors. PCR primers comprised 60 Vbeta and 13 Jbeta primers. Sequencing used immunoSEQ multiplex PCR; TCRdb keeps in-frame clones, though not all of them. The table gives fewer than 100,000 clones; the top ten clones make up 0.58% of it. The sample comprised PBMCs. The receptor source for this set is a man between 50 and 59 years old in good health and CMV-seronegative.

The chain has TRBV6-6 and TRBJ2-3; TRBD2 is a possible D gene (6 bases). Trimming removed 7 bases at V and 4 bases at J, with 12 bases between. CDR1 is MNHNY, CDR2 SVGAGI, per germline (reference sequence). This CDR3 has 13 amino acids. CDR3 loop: CASMAAGADTQYF. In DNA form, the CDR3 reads TGTGCCAGCATGGCAGCGGGCGCAGATACGCAGTATTTT.

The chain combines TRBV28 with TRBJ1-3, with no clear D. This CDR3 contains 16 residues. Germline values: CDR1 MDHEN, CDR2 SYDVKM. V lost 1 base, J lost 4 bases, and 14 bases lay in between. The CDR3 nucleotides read TGTGCCAGCAGTTTATTTTTTCAAACAGCAGGAAACACCATATATTTT. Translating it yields CASSLFFQTAGNTIYF.

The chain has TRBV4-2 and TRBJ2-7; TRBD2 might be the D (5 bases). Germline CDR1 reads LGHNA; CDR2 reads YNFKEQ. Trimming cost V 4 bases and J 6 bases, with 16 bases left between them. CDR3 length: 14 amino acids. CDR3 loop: CASSPGRAVGEQYF. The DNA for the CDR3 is TGTGCCAGCAGCCCCGGGCGGGCAGTCGGCGAGCAGTACTTC.

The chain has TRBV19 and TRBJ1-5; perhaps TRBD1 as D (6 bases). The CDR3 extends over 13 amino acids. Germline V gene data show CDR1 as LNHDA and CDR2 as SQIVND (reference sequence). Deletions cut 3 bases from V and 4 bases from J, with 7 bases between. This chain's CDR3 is CASSIRGNQPQHF. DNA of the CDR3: TGTGCCAGTAGTATCAGGGGAAATCAGCCCCAGCATTTT.

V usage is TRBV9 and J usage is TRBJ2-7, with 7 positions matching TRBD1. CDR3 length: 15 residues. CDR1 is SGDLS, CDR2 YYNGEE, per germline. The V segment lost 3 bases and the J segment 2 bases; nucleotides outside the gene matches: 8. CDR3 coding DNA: TGTGCCAGCAGCGACGGACAGGCCACCGCCTACGAGCAGTACTTC. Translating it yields CASSDGQATAYEQYF.

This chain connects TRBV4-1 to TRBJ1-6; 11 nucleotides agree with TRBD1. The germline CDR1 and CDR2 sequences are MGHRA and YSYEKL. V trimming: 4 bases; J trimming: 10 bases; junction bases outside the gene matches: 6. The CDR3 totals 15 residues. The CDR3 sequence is CASSRAGQGESPLHF. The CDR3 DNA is TGCGCCAGCAGCCGTGCGGGACAGGGGGAGTCACCCCTCCACTTT.

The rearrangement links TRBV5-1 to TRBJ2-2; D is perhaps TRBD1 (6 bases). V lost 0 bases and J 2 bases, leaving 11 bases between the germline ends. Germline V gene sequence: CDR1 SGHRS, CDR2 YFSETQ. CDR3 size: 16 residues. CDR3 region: CASSLDGTPNTGELFF. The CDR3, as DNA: TGCGCCAGCAGCTTGGACGGGACACCAAACACCGGGGAGCTGTTTTTT.

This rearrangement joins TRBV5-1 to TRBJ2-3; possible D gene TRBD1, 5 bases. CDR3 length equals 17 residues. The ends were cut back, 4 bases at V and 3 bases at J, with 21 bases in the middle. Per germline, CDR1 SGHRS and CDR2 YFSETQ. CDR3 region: CASSPPRAGPRTDTQYF. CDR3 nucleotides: TGCGCCAGCAGCCCACCCCGGGCAGGGCCGAGGACAGATACGCAGTATTTT.

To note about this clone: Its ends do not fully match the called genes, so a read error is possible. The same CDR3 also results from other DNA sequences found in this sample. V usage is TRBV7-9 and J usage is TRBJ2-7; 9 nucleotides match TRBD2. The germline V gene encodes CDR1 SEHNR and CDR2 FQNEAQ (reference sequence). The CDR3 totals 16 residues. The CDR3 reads CASSKRGTSMSYEQYF. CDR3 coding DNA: TGCGCCAGCAGTAAAAGAGGGACTAGCATGTCCTACGAGCAGTACTTC.

This CDR3 reads CASSLSGQGSYEQYF. The DNA of the CDR3 is TGTGCCAGCAGTTTAAGCGGACAGGGATCCTACGAGCAGTACTTC. V is TRBV28 and J is TRBJ2-7, with 8 bases aligning to TRBD1. Germline loops: CDR1 MDHEN, CDR2 SYDVKM. J was trimmed by 1 base and V by 2 bases; bases with no gene match: 4. CDR3 size: 15 residues.

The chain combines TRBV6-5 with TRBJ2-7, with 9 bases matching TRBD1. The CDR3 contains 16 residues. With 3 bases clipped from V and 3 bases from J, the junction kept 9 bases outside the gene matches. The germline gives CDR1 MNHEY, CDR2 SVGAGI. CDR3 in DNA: TGTGCCAGCAGTTATGAGGGACAGGGAAATGTCTACGAGCAGTACTTC. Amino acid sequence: CASSYEGQGNVYEQYF.

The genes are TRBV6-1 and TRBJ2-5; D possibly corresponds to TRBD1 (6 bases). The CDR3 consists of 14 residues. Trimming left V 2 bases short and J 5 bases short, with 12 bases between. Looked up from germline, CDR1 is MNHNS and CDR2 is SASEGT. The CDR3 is CASSERQGFETQYF. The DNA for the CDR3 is TGTGCCAGCAGTGAAAGGCAGGGGTTCGAGACCCAGTACTTC.

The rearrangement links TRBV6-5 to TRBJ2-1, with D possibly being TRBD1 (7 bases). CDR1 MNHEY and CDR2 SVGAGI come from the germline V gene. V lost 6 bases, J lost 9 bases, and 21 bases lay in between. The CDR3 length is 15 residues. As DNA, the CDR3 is TGTGCCAGCAGAGCGGACAGGTTGGGGCGGGGTGAGCAGTTCTTC. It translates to CASRADRLGRGEQFF.

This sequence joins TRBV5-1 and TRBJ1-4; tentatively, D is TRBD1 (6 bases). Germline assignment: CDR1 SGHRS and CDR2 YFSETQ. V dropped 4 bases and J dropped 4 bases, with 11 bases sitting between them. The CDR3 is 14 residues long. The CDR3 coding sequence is TGCGCCAGCAGCCCGGGACAAATTAATGAAAAACTGTTTTTT. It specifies CASSPGQINEKLFF.

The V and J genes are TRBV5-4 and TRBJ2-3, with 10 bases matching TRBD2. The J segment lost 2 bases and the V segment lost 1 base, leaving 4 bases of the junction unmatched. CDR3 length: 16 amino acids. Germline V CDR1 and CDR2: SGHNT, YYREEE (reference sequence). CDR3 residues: CASSLRLAGDTDTQYF. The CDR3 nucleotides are TGTGCCAGCAGCTTGCGTCTAGCGGGGGACACAGATACGCAGTATTTT.

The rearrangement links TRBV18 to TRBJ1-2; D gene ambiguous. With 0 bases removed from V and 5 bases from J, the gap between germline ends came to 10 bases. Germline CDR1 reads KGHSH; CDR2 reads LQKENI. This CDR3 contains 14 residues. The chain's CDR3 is CASSPPQAAYGYTF. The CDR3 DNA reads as TGTGCCAGCTCACCACCCCAAGCAGCGTATGGCTACACCTTC. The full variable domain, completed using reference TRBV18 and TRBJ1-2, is NAGVMQNPRHLVRRRGQEARLRCSPMKGHSHVYWYRQLPEEGLKFMVYLQKENIIDESGMPKERFSAEFPKEGPSILRIQQVVRGDSAAYFCASSPPQAAYGYTFGSGTRLTVV.

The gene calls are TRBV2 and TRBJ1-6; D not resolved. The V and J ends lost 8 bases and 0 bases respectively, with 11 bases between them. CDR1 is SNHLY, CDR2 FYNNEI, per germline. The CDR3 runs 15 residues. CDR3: CASGARSSYNSPLHF. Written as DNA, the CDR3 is TGTGCCAGCGGAGCAAGGAGCTCCTATAATTCACCCCTCCACTTT.

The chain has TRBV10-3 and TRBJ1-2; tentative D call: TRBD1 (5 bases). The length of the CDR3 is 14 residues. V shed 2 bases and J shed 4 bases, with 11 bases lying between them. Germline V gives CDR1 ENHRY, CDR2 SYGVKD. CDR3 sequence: CAISEQGTSYGYTF. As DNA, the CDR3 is TGTGCCATCAGTGAGCAGGGAACCAGCTATGGCTACACCTTC.

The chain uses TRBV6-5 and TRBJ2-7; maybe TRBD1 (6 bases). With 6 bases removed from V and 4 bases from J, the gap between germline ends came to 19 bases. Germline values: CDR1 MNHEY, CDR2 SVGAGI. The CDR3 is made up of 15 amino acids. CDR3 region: CASSQTTGSNYEQYF. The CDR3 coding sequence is TGTGCCAGCAGCCAAACTACAGGGTCCAATTACGAGCAGTACTTC.

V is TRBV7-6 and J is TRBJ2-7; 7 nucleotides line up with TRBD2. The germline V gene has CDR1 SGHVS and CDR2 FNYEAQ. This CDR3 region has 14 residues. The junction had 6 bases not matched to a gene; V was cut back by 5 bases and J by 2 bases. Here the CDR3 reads CASSPGGIAYEQYF. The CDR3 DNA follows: TGTGCCAGCAGCCCCGGGGGGATCGCCTACGAGCAGTACTTC.

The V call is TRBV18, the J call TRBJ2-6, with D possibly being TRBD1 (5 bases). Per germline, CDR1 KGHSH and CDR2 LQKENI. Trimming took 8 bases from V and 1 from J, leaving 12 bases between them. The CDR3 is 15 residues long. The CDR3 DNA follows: TGTGCCAGCGAACCGCAGGGATCTGGGGCCAACGTCCTGACTTTC. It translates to CASEPQGSGANVLTF. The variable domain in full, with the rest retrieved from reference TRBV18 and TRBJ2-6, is NAGVMQNPRHLVRRRGQEARLRCSPMKGHSHVYWYRQLPEEGLKFMVYLQKENIIDESGMPKERFSAEFPKEGPSILRIQQVVRGDSAAYFCASEPQGSGANVLTFGAGSRLTVL.

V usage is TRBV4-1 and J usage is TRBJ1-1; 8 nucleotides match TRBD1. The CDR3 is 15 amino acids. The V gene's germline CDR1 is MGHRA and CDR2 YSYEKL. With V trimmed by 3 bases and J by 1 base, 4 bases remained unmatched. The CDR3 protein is CASSQMTGENTEAFF. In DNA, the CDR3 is TGCGCCAGCAGCCAGATGACAGGGGAGAACACTGAAGCTTTCTTT.

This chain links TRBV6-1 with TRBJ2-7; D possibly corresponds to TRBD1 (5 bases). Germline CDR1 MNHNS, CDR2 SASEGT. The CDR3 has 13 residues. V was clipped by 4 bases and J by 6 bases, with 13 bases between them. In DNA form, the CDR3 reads TGTGCCAGCAGTGCTAGGGGTAGGTCCGAGCAGTACTTC. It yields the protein CASSARGRSEQYF.

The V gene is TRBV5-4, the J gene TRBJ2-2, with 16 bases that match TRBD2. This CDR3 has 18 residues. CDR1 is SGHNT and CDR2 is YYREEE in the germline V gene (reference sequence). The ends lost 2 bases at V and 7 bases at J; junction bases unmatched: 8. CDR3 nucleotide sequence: TGTGCCAGCAGCTTTCCCGGGACTAGCGGGGGGGCTGTCGGGGAGCTGTTTTTT. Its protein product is CASSFPGTSGGAVGELFF.

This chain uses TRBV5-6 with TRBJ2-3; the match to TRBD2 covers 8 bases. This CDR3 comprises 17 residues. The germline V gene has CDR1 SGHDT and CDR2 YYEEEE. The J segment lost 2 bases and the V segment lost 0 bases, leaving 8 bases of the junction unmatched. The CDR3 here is CASSLGKRGGSTDTQYF. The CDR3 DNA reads TGTGCCAGCAGCTTGGGTAAACGGGGGGGTTCCACAGATACGCAGTATTTT. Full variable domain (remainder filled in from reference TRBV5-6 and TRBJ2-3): DAGVTQSPTHLIKTRGQQVTLRCSPKSGHDTVSWYQQALGQGPQFIFQYYEEEERQRGNFPDRFSGHQFPNYSSELNVNALLLGDSALYLCASSLGKRGGSTDTQYFGPGTRLTVL.

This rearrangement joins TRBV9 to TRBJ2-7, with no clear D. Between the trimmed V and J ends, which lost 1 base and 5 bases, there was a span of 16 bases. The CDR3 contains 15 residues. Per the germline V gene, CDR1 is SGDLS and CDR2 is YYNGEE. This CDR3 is CASSVMGSLVDEQYF. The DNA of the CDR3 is TGTGCCAGCAGCGTAATGGGCAGTCTGGTAGACGAGCAGTACTTC.

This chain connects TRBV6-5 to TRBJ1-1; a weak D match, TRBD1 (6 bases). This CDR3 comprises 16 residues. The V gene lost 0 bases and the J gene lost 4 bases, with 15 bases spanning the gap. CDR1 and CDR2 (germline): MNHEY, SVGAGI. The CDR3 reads CASSYSGLTGSTEAFF. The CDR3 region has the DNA TGTGCCAGCAGTTACTCAGGCTTAACAGGGAGCACTGAAGCTTTCTTT.

CDR3: CAISERNRGGDEQYF. DNA for the CDR3: TGTGCCATCAGTGAGCGCAACCGAGGGGGCGACGAGCAGTACTTC. V is TRBV10-3 and J is TRBJ2-7; 7 nucleotides align to TRBD1. From germline, CDR1 is ENHRY and CDR2 SYGVKD. Trimming removed 2 bases from V and 5 bases from J; junction bases left unmatched: 9. The CDR3 length is 15 residues.